This TCR beta chain is drawn from a study of radiotherapy plus CTLA-4 blockade in lung cancer. Whole-study findings and limits: Early blood T cell clone changes and increased post-radiation serum interferon-beta were reportedly the strongest response predictors.

With regard to this clone: Its target is not known.

Germline CDR1 reads SGHVS; CDR2 reads FQNEAQ. Trimming took off 1 base at V and 2 bases at J, with 3 bases between the two ends. This CDR3 has 14 amino acids. Produced via immunoSEQ multiplex PCR; TCRdb's table is partial and in-frame only. The sample includes roughly 98,000 clones, approximately 78% of them seen just once. This receptor was identified in a human donor with non-small cell lung cancer who had a partial response to radiotherapy plus ipilimumab. The sequences come from peripheral blood, collected from a patient treated with radiotherapy plus ipilimumab. The V call is TRBV7-8, the J call TRBJ2-6; no definite D call. The CDR3: CASSLDTGANVLTF. CDR3 DNA: TGTGCCAGCAGCTTAGATACTGGGGCCAACGTCCTGACTTTC.